The T cell receptor beta chain under discussion was sequenced for a study of blood T cell repertoires in COVID-19. Study information: The study drew acute and convalescent COVID-19 samples from the United States, Italy and Spain. From T cells, B-cell-depleted T cells, or PBMCs came the material, which was cDNA or gDNA.

Trimming removed 0 bases at V and 1 base at J, with 9 bases between. The CDR3 is 16 amino acids. Germline CDR1 is LGHNA and CDR2 is YSLEER. Authors' processing steps: Reference gene primers were amplified, and this amplification served to estimate nucleated cell counts. Sequenced by immunoSEQ multiplex PCR; TCRdb stores in-frame clones only, minus some. That table is the source of V, J and clone size, and D and trimming were worked out from the DNA. This table holds around 51,000 clones, about nine tenths found once. The clonotype comes from a man in his 70s with acute or convalescent COVID-19. This chain connects TRBV4-3 to TRBJ2-2, with D unresolved. Input material: peripheral blood. The DNA of the CDR3 is TGCGCCAGCAGCCAAGATCTGGGCAGGAACACCGGGGAGCTGTTTTTT. This translates into CASSQDLGRNTGELFF.